The rows below give T cell receptor beta chains drawn from one sample of a study of OX40 agonist ivuxolimab in advanced cancers. The method was immunoSEQ multiplex PCR; TCRdb's version includes in-frame clones alone and lacks a portion of them. The sample consists of around 94,000 clones, about 92% of them appearing once. The sequencing used CD4+ or CD8+ T cells sorted from blood, collected in a trial of the OX40 agonist ivuxolimab. The receptors were sampled from an adult with an advanced solid tumor such as melanoma, head and neck, liver or kidney cancer. CDR3s include the opening cysteine and the closing phenylalanine or tryptophan. Each record gives: V gene, J gene, clone size, D gene, CDR3 protein, CDR3 DNA. D genes are given only for firm matches. Clone size is not always given. Where it is, it says once, few, many or a class for expanded clones.

TRBV29-1	TRBJ1-2	NA	TRBD1	CSATGGNNYGYTF	TGCAGCGCGACAGGGGGAAATAACTATGGCTACACCTTC
TRBV13	TRBJ2-7	NA	TRBD2	CASSSFRTSGTYEQYF	TGTGCCAGCAGCTCCTTTAGAACTAGCGGTACCTACGAGCAGTACTTC
TRBV13	TRBJ2-5	NA	TRBD2	CASSSRLTAGGEETQYF	TGTGCCAGCAGCTCCCGGTTGACAGCGGGGGGAGAAGAGACCCAGTACTTC
TRBV10-3	TRBJ1-6	NA	NA	CAISSIRGSPLHF	TGTGCCATCAGTAGTATCCGGGGATCACCCCTCCACTTT
TRBV11-2	TRBJ2-3	once	TRBD2	CASSSSGTGDTQYF	TGTGCCAGCAGCTCTAGCGGGACCGGGGATACGCAGTATTTT
TRBV6-6	TRBJ1-1	few	NA	CASSATVYAGEAEAFF	TGTGCCAGCAGTGCCACGGTCTACGCGGGAGAGGCTGAAGCTTTCTTT
TRBV28	TRBJ1-1	few	NA	CASSLPGTNTEAFF	TGTGCCAGCAGTTTGCCAGGAACGAACACTGAAGCTTTCTTT
TRBV5-4	TRBJ2-7	NA	TRBD2	CASSSSGSRYEQYF	TGTGCCAGCAGCTCTAGCGGGAGCCGCTACGAGCAGTACTTC
TRBV5-1	TRBJ2-7	NA	NA	CASSLVGSSYEQYF	TGCGCCAGCAGCTTGGTTGGTAGCTCCTACGAGCAGTACTTC
TRBV6-5	TRBJ1-6	NA	NA	CASRSGPAYNSPLHF	TGTGCCAGCAGGAGCGGCCCGGCCTATAATTCACCCCTCCACTTT
TRBV27	TRBJ2-7	NA	TRBD1	CASSAGQGYEQYF	TGTGCCAGCAGTGCCGGACAGGGGTACGAGCAGTACTTC
TRBV2	TRBJ2-7	NA	TRBD1	CARGDRGYEQYF	TGTGCCAGAGGGGACAGGGGCTACGAGCAGTACTTC
TRBV6-5	TRBJ1-4	NA	TRBD1	CASSQPRQGNEKLFF	TGTGCCAGCAGCCAACCTCGACAGGGGAATGAAAAACTGTTTTTT
TRBV11-2	TRBJ2-7	NA	NA	CASSLVKVKEGEQYF	TGTGCCAGCAGCTTAGTTAAGGTCAAGGAGGGGGAGCAGTACTTC
TRBV6-5	TRBJ1-1	NA	NA	CASSYRGDTEAFF	TGTGCCAGCAGTTACAGGGGAGACACTGAAGCTTTCTTT
TRBV4-1	TRBJ2-7	NA	NA	CASSQDWFRDRSYEQYF	TGCGCCAGCAGCCAAGATTGGTTTCGGGACCGTTCCTACGAGCAGTACTTC
TRBV13	TRBJ1-2	NA	NA	CASSAEGDEGYTF	TGTGCCAGCAGCGCCGAGGGGGATGAGGGCTACACCTTC
TRBV11-2	TRBJ2-7	NA	TRBD2	CASSHNLAGRHEQYF	TGTGCCAGCAGCCACAATCTAGCGGGTCGTCACGAGCAGTACTTC
TRBV4-1	TRBJ2-7	once	NA	CASSQFWAGPYEQYF	TGCGCCAGCAGCCAATTCTGGGCAGGACCCTACGAGCAGTACTTC
TRBV7-9	TRBJ2-7	NA	TRBD2	CASSSDGTSGSWYEQYF	TGTGCCAGCAGCTCCGACGGGACTAGCGGGAGTTGGTACGAGCAGTACTTC
TRBV6-5	TRBJ1-1	NA	TRBD1	CASRETGGTEAFF	TGTGCCAGCAGGGAGACAGGGGGCACTGAAGCTTTCTTT
TRBV2	TRBJ1-2	NA	TRBD1	CASRGDRDYGYTF	TGTGCCAGCAGGGGAGACAGGGATTATGGCTACACCTTC
TRBV4-3	TRBJ2-7	NA	NA	CASSLQRTYEQYF	TGCGCCAGCAGCCTACAGAGAACCTACGAGCAGTACTTC
TRBV9	TRBJ2-2	few	TRBD1	CASSLSGQGATGELFF	TGTGCCAGCAGCCTATCGGGACAGGGGGCGACCGGGGAGCTGTTTTTT
TRBV9	TRBJ2-3	NA	TRBD1	CASSVESGGSNTQYF	TGTGCCAGCAGCGTAGAGTCAGGGGGCTCGAATACGCAGTATTTT
TRBV5-1	TRBJ1-2	NA	NA	CASRYREGNGYTF	TGCGCCAGCAGGTACAGGGAGGGGAATGGCTACACCTTC
TRBV5-1	TRBJ2-7	NA	TRBD2	CASSSSGSKYEQYF	TGCGCCAGCAGCTCCAGCGGGAGCAAGTACGAGCAGTACTTC
TRBV11-2	TRBJ2-7	NA	NA	CASSARGTLADEQYF	TGTGCCAGCAGCGCTAGAGGGACCCTAGCCGACGAGCAGTACTTC
TRBV4-1	TRBJ2-1	NA	NA	CASNPHGRSSYNEQFF	TGCGCCAGCAACCCTCACGGCAGAAGCTCCTACAATGAGCAGTTCTTC
TRBV5-1	TRBJ2-5	NA	NA	CASSLDLTFQETQYF	TGCGCCAGCAGCTTGGATTTGACTTTTCAAGAGACTCAGTACTTC
TRBV27	TRBJ2-1	NA	TRBD2	CASSSPGGLVWDEQFF	TGTGCCAGCAGTTCCCCCGGGGGACTAGTATGGGATGAGCAGTTCTTC
TRBV7-9	TRBJ1-1	NA	NA	CASSGVQGMNTEAFF	TGTGCCAGCAGCGGGGTTCAGGGTATGAACACTGAAGCTTTCTTT
TRBV15	TRBJ2-7	NA	TRBD2	CATSRESGSSYEQYF	TGTGCCACCAGCAGAGAAAGCGGGAGCTCCTACGAGCAGTACTTC
TRBV19	TRBJ2-3	NA	NA	CASTAGETQYF	TGTGCCAGTACAGCAGGGGAAACGCAGTATTTT
TRBV12-5	TRBJ2-7	NA	NA	CASGLAGEEQYF	TGTGCTAGTGGTTTGGCAGGGGAGGAGCAGTACTTC
TRBV2	TRBJ1-1	few	NA	CASSGRGRGQNTEAFF	TGTGCCAGCAGTGGGAGGGGCAGGGGCCAGAACACTGAAGCTTTCTTT
TRBV28	TRBJ2-5	many	NA	CASSLKSGLGGTQYF	TGTGCCAGCAGTCTTAAATCAGGGCTCGGCGGGACCCAGTACTTC
TRBV29-1	TRBJ1-1	NA	TRBD1	CSVERDRGGVNTEAFF	TGCAGCGTTGAGAGGGACAGGGGAGGCGTGAACACTGAAGCTTTCTTT
TRBV5-1	TRBJ2-1	NA	NA	CASSLKGYNEQFF	TGCGCCAGCAGCTTGAAGGGATACAATGAGCAGTTCTTC
TRBV7-6	TRBJ1-1	NA	NA	CASSLSGVGPNTEAFF	TGTGCCAGCAGCTTATCAGGGGTGGGCCCGAACACTGAAGCTTTCTTT
TRBV6-5	TRBJ2-7	NA	NA	CASSYWKGNEQYF	TGTGCCAGCAGTTATTGGAAGGGGAACGAGCAGTACTTC
TRBV5-4	TRBJ1-1	NA	NA	CASSLPGVVEAFF	TGTGCCAGCAGCTTGCCAGGGGTGGTTGAAGCTTTCTTT
TRBV7-6	TRBJ1-3	NA	NA	CASTTKGTGNTIYF	TGTGCCAGCACCACCAAGGGGACGGGAAACACCATATATTTT